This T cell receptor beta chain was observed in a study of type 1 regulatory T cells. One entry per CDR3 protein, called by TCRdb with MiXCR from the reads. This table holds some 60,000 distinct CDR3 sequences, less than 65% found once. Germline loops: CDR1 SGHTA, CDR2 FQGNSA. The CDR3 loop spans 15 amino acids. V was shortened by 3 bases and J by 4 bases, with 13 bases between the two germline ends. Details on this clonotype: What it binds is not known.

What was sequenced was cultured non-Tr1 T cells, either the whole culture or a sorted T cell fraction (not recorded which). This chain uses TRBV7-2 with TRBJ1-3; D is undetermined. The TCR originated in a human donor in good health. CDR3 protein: CASSLTSGEGNTIYF. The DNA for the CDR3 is TGTGCCAGCAGCTTGACTTCCGGGGAGGGAAACACCATATATTTT.